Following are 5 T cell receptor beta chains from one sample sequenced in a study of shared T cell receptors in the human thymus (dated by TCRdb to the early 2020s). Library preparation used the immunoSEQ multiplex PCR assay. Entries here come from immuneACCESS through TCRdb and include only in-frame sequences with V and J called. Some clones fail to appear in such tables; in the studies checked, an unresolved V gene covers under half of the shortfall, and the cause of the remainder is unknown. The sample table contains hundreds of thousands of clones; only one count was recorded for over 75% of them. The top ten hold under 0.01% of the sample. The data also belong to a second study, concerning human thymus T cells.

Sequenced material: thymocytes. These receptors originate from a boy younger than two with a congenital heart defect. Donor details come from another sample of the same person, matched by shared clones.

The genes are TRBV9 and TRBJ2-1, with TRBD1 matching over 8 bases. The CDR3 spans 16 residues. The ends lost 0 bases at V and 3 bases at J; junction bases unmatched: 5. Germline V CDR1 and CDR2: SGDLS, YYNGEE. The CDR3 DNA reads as TGTGCCAGCAGCGTAGTCCGACAGGGGTTCTACAATGAGCAGTTCTTC. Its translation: CASSVVRQGFYNEQFF.

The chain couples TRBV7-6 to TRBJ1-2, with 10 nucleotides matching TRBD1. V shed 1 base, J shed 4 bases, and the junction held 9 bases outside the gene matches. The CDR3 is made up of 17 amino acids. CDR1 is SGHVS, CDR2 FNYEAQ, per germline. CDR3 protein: CASSLVEGGQGSYGYTF. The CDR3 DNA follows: TGTGCCAGCAGCTTAGTTGAGGGGGGACAGGGGAGCTATGGCTACACCTTC. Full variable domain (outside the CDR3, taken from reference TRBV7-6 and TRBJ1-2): GAGVSQSPRYKVTKRGQDVALRCDPISGHVSLYWYRQALGQGPEFLTYFNYEAQQDKSGLPNDRFSAERPEGSISTLTIQRTEQRDSAMYRCASSLVEGGQGSYGYTFGSGTRLTVV.

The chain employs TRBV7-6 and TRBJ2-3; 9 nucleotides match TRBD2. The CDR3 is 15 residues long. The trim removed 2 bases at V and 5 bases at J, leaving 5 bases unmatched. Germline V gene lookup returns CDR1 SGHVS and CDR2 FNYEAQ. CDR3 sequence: CASSLTSGGRDTQYF. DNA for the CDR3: TGTGCCAGCAGCTTAACGAGCGGGGGGAGAGATACGCAGTATTTT. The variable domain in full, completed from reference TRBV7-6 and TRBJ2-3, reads GAGVSQSPRYKVTKRGQDVALRCDPISGHVSLYWYRQALGQGPEFLTYFNYEAQQDKSGLPNDRFSAERPEGSISTLTIQRTEQRDSAMYRCASSLTSGGRDTQYFGPGTRLTVL.

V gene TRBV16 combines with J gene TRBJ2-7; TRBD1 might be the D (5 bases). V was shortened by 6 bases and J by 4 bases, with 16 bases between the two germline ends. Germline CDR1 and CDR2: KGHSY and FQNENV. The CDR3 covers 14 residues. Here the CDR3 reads CASRRGQPLYEQYF. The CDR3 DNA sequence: TGTGCCAGCAGAAGGGGCCAGCCTCTTTACGAGCAGTACTTC.

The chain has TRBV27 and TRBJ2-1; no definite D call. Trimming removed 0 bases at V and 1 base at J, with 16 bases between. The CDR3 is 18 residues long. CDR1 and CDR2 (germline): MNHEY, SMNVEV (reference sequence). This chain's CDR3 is CASSLSVVRRRSYNEQFF. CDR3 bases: TGTGCCAGCAGTTTATCTGTAGTCAGACGCAGGTCCTACAATGAGCAGTTCTTC.